The 24 T cell receptor beta chains given below trace back to one sample, sequenced in a study of control samples from healthy donors and cancer patients. Only in-frame clones appear in the TCRdb table, and some are missing; sequencing was by immunoSEQ multiplex PCR. The sample consists of over 200,000 clones, over 75% of them appearing once. The sequencing input was PBMCs. The receptors originated from a woman aged 60-75 years with lung cancer.

With respect to this clone: Mismatch with germline at one junction end may stem from a read error. The chain joins TRBV14 to TRBJ2-3; D is unclear. This CDR3 is built from 13 residues. The germline V gene has CDR1 SGHDN and CDR2 FVKESK. The CDR3 DNA reads TGTGCCAGCAGCCAAGATACCGGGTCCCTGCCAACTTTT. It codes for CASSQDTGSLPTF.

The chain is built from TRBV29-1 and TRBJ2-7; TRBD2 agrees at 7 bases. V shed 7 bases, J shed 5 bases, and the junction held 5 bases outside the gene matches. The CDR3 runs 11 residues. Germline V gene data show CDR1 as SQVTM and CDR2 as ANQGSEA. CDR3 sequence reads: CSGQTSNEQYF. The CDR3 nucleotides are TGCAGCGGGCAGACTAGCAACGAGCAGTACTTC.

V gene TRBV5-1 combines with J gene TRBJ1-1, with 8 bases that match TRBD1. The CDR3 length is 16 residues. Trimming at V came to 4 bases and at J to 0 bases, leaving 8 bases not matched to a gene. CDR1 is SGHRS and CDR2 is YFSETQ in the germline V gene. The CDR3 region is CASSTRQGRVNTEAFF. The CDR3 nucleotides read TGCGCCAGCAGCACCAGACAGGGGAGGGTGAACACTGAAGCTTTCTTT. The full variable domain, rest sourced from reference TRBV5-1 and TRBJ1-1, is KAGVTQTPRYLIKTRGQQVTLSCSPISGHRSVSWYQQTPGQGLQFLFEYFSETQRNKGNFPGRFSGRQFSNSRSEMNVSTLELGDSALYLCASSTRQGRVNTEAFFGQGTRLTVV.

J is TRBJ2-1 and V is TRBV3-1 (or the pseudogene TRBV3-2); TRBD2 matches at 14 bases. Trimming at V came to 3 bases and at J to 0 bases, leaving 4 bases not matched to a gene. The germline V gene encodes CDR1 LGHDT and CDR2 YNNKEL (reference sequence). The CDR3 runs to 18 residues. The CDR3 loop is CASSHEGLAGVSYNEQFF. CDR3 in DNA: TGTGCCAGCAGCCACGAGGGACTAGCGGGGGTCTCCTACAATGAGCAGTTCTTC.

The J gene is TRBJ1-1, the V gene TRBV10-1, with 7 bases matching TRBD1. This CDR3 spans 14 amino acids. From germline, CDR1 is WNHNN and CDR2 SYGVQD (reference sequence). Losses at the gene ends were 6 bases for V and 3 bases for J; bases not matched to a gene: 7. DNA for the CDR3: TGCGCCAGCAGCCCTACAGGGGCCGACACTGAAGCTTTCTTT. Translation: CASSPTGADTEAFF.

V and J are TRBV25-1 and TRBJ1-6; the D gene is possibly TRBD1 (5 bases). Trimming removed 4 bases at V and 7 bases at J, with 17 bases between. The germline gives CDR1 MGHDK, CDR2 SYGVNS. This CDR3 has 16 amino acids. DNA for the CDR3: TGTGCCAGCAGTGCCAATACAGGAGTTGGCAATTCACCCCTCCACTTT. Translated, it gives CASSANTGVGNSPLHF.

V usage is TRBV5-1 and J usage is TRBJ2-7; D assignment may be TRBD1 or TRBD2 (5 bases each). Germline-derived CDR1 and CDR2 are SGHRS and YFSETQ. V shed 0 bases and J shed 2 bases, with 12 bases lying between them. The CDR3 runs 15 residues. This CDR3 reads CASSLDGQGPYEQYF. In DNA form, the CDR3 reads TGCGCCAGCAGCTTGGATGGGCAGGGACCCTACGAGCAGTACTTC.

This clone appeared a few times. The chain recombines TRBV2 with TRBJ2-6; no reliable D call. Trimming pared 10 bases from V and 0 bases from J, leaving 10 bases between. The CDR3 runs to 14 residues. CDR1 SNHLY and CDR2 FYNNEI come from the germline V gene. CDR3 DNA sequence: TGTGCCACTTCACGAAGCTCTGGGGCCAACGTCCTGACTTTC. This gives the protein CATSRSSGANVLTF.

The sample holds one count of this clone. The CDR3 loop is CATSSEEDLGYTF. CDR3 nucleotides: TGTGCCACCAGTTCAGAGGAGGATTTAGGCTACACCTTC. V usage is TRBV24-1 and J usage is TRBJ1-2; D unresolved. The V and J ends lost 6 bases and 8 bases respectively, with 15 bases between them. CDR1 and CDR2 (germline): KGHDR, SFDVKD. CDR3 length: 13 amino acids.

The rearrangement uses TRBV24-1 and TRBJ2-7; no definite D call. This CDR3 is 11 amino acids long. CDR1 is KGHDR and CDR2 is SFDVKD in the germline V gene. Deletions cut 5 bases from V and 6 bases from J, with 7 bases between. CDR3: CATSAVGEQYF. The CDR3 nucleotides read TGTGCCACCAGTGCGGTAGGCGAGCAGTACTTC.

This chain connects TRBV3-1 (or the pseudogene TRBV3-2) to TRBJ2-7; 11 bases match TRBD2. Germline CDR1 LGHDT, CDR2 YNNKEL (reference sequence). This CDR3 region has 14 residues. The junction had 1 base not matched to a gene; V was cut back by 1 base and J by 5 bases. Here the CDR3 reads CASSQVGLADEQYF. The CDR3 DNA follows: TGTGCCAGCAGCCAAGTGGGACTAGCGGACGAGCAGTACTTC.

This chain connects TRBV27 to TRBJ1-2, with TRBD1 matching 9 bases. CDR1 MNHEY and CDR2 SMNVEV come from the germline V gene (reference sequence). V lost 6 bases, J lost 4 bases, and 3 bases stayed unmatched. The CDR3 runs 13 residues. CDR3 region: CASRTGGVYGYTF. The CDR3 DNA is TGTGCCAGCAGGACAGGGGGAGTCTATGGCTACACCTTC.

This chain connects TRBV5-1 to TRBJ2-1; 9 nucleotides align to TRBD2. Germline-derived CDR1 and CDR2 are SGHRS and YFSETQ. V dropped 0 bases and J dropped 2; count of bases not matched to a gene: 6. CDR3 length: 17 residues. The CDR3 bases are TGCGCCAGCAGCTTGGGGTCTAGCGGGGCGACCTACAATGAGCAGTTCTTC. Its translation: CASSLGSSGATYNEQFF.

In the case of this clone: Other nucleotide sequences from this sample produce the same CDR3. The chain combines TRBV5-1 with TRBJ2-5; tentatively, D is TRBD1 (6 bases). Germline V gives CDR1 SGHRS, CDR2 YFSETQ. Between the trimmed V and J ends, which lost 0 bases and 1 base, there was a span of 10 bases. CDR3 length: 15 amino acids. CDR3 residues: CASSLVGTSQETQYF. CDR3 DNA sequence: TGCGCCAGCAGCTTGGTTGGGACAAGCCAAGAGACCCAGTACTTC.

The gene calls are TRBV2 and TRBJ1-1; D is unresolved. Trimming took 1 base from V and 5 from J, leaving 14 bases between them. Per the germline V gene, CDR1 is SNHLY and CDR2 is FYNNEI. The CDR3 contains 15 residues. The CDR3 DNA sequence: TGTGCCAGCAGTGAAGGGGCTGGGGTGGGGACTGAAGCTTTCTTT. It encodes CASSEGAGVGTEAFF.

This clone was observed a few times. This rearrangement joins TRBV4-2 to TRBJ1-5, with a possible D match to TRBD1 (5 bases). Germline V CDR1 and CDR2: LGHNA, YNFKEQ. The CDR3 runs to 14 residues. Trimming shortened V by 0 bases and J by 6 bases, and 9 bases separated the two germline ends. For the CDR3, the DNA is TGTGCCAGCAGCCAAGATTGGGGGTCTCAGCCCCAGCATTTT. As protein: CASSQDWGSQPQHF.

This chain links TRBV6-2 or TRBV6-3 with TRBJ2-7; D may correspond to TRBD1 or TRBD2 (5 bases each). The V gene's germline CDR1 is MNHEY and CDR2 SVGEGT. Trimming removed 2 bases at V and 0 bases at J, with 17 bases between. The length of the CDR3 is 17 residues. The chain's CDR3 is CASSYPATLRGSYEQYF. The CDR3 DNA follows: TGTGCCAGCAGTTACCCAGCCACCCTGAGGGGCTCCTACGAGCAGTACTTC.

The genes are TRBV28 and TRBJ1-6; the match to TRBD1 covers 11 bases. The germline gives CDR1 MDHEN, CDR2 SYDVKM. The CDR3 is 16 amino acids. V gave up 6 bases and J gave up 6 bases; unmatched junction bases: 7. CDR3 coding DNA: TGTGCCAGCAGGGGACAGGGGGTTCTAGGTAATTCACCCCTCCACTTT. Residues: CASRGQGVLGNSPLHF.

The CDR3: CASSQVPGNTIYF. The CDR3 DNA sequence: TGTGCCAGCAGCCAGGTCCCTGGAAACACCATATATTTT. The V call is TRBV3-1 (or the pseudogene TRBV3-2), the J call TRBJ1-3; unclear D gene. Germline V CDR1 and CDR2: LGHDT, YNNKEL (reference sequence). Trimming left V 3 bases short and J 2 bases short, with 5 bases between. The CDR3 has 13 residues.

In this sample, this clone turned up a few times. This chain connects TRBV9 to TRBJ2-1; D is perhaps TRBD1 (5 bases). The V end lost 0 bases, the J end lost 8 bases, and 6 bases lay between the germline ends. Germline V lookup: CDR1 SGDLS, CDR2 YYNGEE. CDR3 length: 12 residues. CDR3: CASSVVGDEQFF. The CDR3 DNA is TGTGCCAGCAGCGTAGTAGGGGATGAGCAGTTCTTC.

The chain employs TRBV19 and TRBJ1-1, with D possibly TRBD1 on 5 matching bases. The length of the CDR3 is 18 residues. CDR1 and CDR2 from the germline V gene are LNHDA and SQIVND (reference sequence). Trimming took 4 bases from V and 0 from J, leaving 21 bases between them. The CDR3, as DNA: TGTGCCAGTAGTACCGGGCGGACAACCTTATCCATGAACACTGAAGCTTTCTTT. Translated: CASSTGRTTLSMNTEAFF.

The chain couples TRBV5-1 to TRBJ1-1; 9 bases match TRBD1. Germline-derived CDR1 and CDR2 are SGHRS and YFSETQ. The CDR3 loop spans 14 amino acids. The trim removed 5 bases at V and 7 bases at J, leaving 9 bases unmatched. Here the CDR3 reads CASRRGDRAGEAFF. The CDR3 nucleotides are TGCGCCAGCAGACGAGGGGACAGGGCAGGTGAAGCTTTCTTT.

This clone was seen just once. The chain carries TRBV7-3 and TRBJ1-3; D remains ambiguous. V lost 0 bases to trimming and J lost 0 bases, with 6 bases between them. The germline CDR1 and CDR2 sequences are SGHTA and FQGTGA. The CDR3 is 15 residues long. In DNA, the CDR3 is TGTGCCAGCAGCTTAACGTACGACTCTGGAAACACCATATATTTT. The encoded protein is CASSLTYDSGNTIYF. Based on the CDR3 plus reference TRBV7-3 and TRBJ1-3, the full variable domain is GAGVSQTPSNKVTEKGKYVELRCDPISGHTALYWYRQSLGQGPEFLIYFQGTGAADDSGLPNDRFFAVRPEGSVSTLKIQRTERGDSAVYLCASSLTYDSGNTIYFGEGSWLTVV.

The rearrangement links TRBV20-1 to TRBJ2-1; 7 bases align to TRBD1. Germline V CDR1 and CDR2: DFQATT, SNEGSKA (reference sequence). V shed 5 bases and J 10 bases; nucleotides not matched to a gene: 5. There are 11 residues in the CDR3. CDR3: CSAHPGQEQFF. DNA of the CDR3: TGCAGTGCTCACCCGGGACAGGAGCAGTTCTTC.